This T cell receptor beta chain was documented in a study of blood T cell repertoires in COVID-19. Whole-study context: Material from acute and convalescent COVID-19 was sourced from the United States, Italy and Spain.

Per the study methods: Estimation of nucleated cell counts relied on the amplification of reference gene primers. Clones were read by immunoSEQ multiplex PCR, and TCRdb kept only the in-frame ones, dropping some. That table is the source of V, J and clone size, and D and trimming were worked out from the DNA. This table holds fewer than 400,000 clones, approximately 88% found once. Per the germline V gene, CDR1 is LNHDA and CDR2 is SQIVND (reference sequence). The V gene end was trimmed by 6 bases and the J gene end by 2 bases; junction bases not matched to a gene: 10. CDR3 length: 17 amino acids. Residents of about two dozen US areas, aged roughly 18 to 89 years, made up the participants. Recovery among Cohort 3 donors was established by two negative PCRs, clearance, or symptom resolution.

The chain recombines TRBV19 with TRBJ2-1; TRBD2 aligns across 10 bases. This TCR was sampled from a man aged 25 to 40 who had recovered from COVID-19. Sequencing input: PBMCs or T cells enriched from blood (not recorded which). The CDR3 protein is CASSDPSGGATYNEQFF. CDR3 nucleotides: TGTGCCAGTAGCGACCCCAGCGGGGGGGCAACCTACAATGAGCAGTTCTTC. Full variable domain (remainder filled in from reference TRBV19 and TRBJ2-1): DGGITQSPKYLFRKEGQNVTLSCEQNLNHDAMYWYRQDPGQGLRLIYYSQIVNDFQKGDIAEGYSVSREKKESFPLTVTSAQKNPTAFYLCASSDPSGGATYNEQFFGPGTRLTVL.